These 6 T cell receptor beta chains share one sample of origin, sequenced in a study of shared clonotypes between healthy human individuals. Method: immunoSEQ multiplex PCR; TCRdb's copy keeps in-frame clones and lacks some. The sample has over a million clones; around 76% are singletons. The sequenced sample consisted of memory CD4+ T cells sorted from blood. The sample's subset: CD45RA-negative fraction. These receptors came from a man aged 18 to 29 in good health.

Here the CDR3 DNA reads TGTGCCAACTCCCCAGAGTACTCTGGGGCCAACGTCCTGACTTTC. As protein: CANSPEYSGANVLTF. This chain connects TRBV10-3 to TRBJ2-6; unclear D gene. Trimming removed 10 bases at V and 0 bases at J, with 13 bases between. Germline CDR1 and CDR2: ENHRY and SYGVKD. The CDR3 runs 15 residues.

A note on this clone: Just one base apart from a much larger clone, this may be a read error. The chain employs TRBV6-6 and TRBJ1-1; no reliable D call. V was cut by 5 bases and J by 0 bases, with 4 bases left in between. The CDR3 consists of 12 residues. CDR1 MNHNY and CDR2 SVGAGI come from the germline V gene (reference sequence). The CDR3 loop reads CASSRMNTEAFF. Written as DNA, the CDR3 is TGTGCCAGCAGTCGGATGAACACTGAAGCTTTCTTT.

Comments on this clone: At the DNA level, this CDR3 is encoded by other sequences in the same sample as well. The rearrangement links TRBV6-5 to TRBJ1-1; D is unclear. V was pared by 1 base and J by 4 bases, with 7 bases between. The CDR3 contains 13 residues. Per the germline V gene, CDR1 is MNHEY and CDR2 is SVGAGI. This CDR3 reads CASSYLGSTEAFF. Here the CDR3 DNA reads TGTGCCAGCAGTTACTTGGGGAGCACTGAAGCTTTCTTT.

The genes are TRBV5-5 and TRBJ1-5, with D perhaps TRBD1 (5 bases). Looked up from germline, CDR1 is SGHKS and CDR2 is YYEKEE (reference sequence). The CDR3 extends over 17 amino acids. The V end was cut by 0 bases, the J end by 3 bases, with 16 bases between. The CDR3 bases are TGTGCCAGCAGCTTGGAGCAATTGACAGCGTTCAATCAGCCCCAGCATTTT. Translating it yields CASSLEQLTAFNQPQHF.

In its sample, this clone was seen many times. V and J are TRBV2 and TRBJ2-2, with TRBD2 identical over 9 bases. CDR1 and CDR2 (germline): SNHLY, FYNNEI. The junction had 9 bases not matched to a gene; V was cut back by 7 bases and J by 6 bases. The CDR3 sequence is 15 residues long. CDR3 DNA: TGTGCCAGCACTACGGGACTAGCTATGTCCGGGGAGCTGTTTTTT. This sequence encodes CASTTGLAMSGELFF.

The chain joins TRBV5-6 to TRBJ2-1, with 7 bases aligning to TRBD1. V dropped 1 base and J dropped 4; count of bases not matched to a gene: 8. Germline CDR1 is SGHDT and CDR2 is YYEEEE. This CDR3 comprises 16 residues. This CDR3 reads CASSLQGVPRYNEQFF. CDR3 nucleotide sequence: TGTGCCAGCAGCTTGCAGGGGGTCCCTCGGTACAATGAGCAGTTCTTC.